The source of this T cell receptor (beta chain) is a study of post-analysis software for immune sequencing data. Regarding the study as a whole: TRBV5-6, TRBV5-1 and TRBV20-1 were among roughly 5 TRBV segments more frequent in patients than controls.

This clonotype was seen at least ten times. Antigen: not known. The authors incorporated unique molecular identifiers into the TCR beta cDNA libraries. TCRdb itself ran the PCR reads through MiXCR, one entry per CDR3 protein. Among about 200,000 distinct CDR3 sequences listed, 29% were seen once. CDR1 and CDR2 from the germline V gene are SGHRS and YFSETQ. Deletions cut 0 bases from V and 4 bases from J, with 10 bases between. The CDR3 length is 14 residues. The J gene is TRBJ1-2, the V gene TRBV5-1; D unclear. The clonotype originates from a girl aged 2-17 years with multiple sclerosis. Sequencing was done on a sample of blood. CDR3 bases: TGCGCCAGCAGCTTGGATCGGGGATCCTATGGCTACACCTTC. Protein: CASSLDRGSYGYTF. The full variable domain, its missing parts supplied by reference TRBV5-1 and TRBJ1-2, is KAGVTQTPRYLIKTRGQQVTLSCSPISGHRSVSWYQQTPGQGLQFLFEYFSETQRNKGNFPGRFSGRQFSNSRSEMNVSTLELGDSALYLCASSLDRGSYGYTFGSGTRLTVV.